These 25 T cell receptor beta chains came from one sample sequenced in a study of cytomegalovirus exposure and HLA in healthy donors. It was with 60 Vbeta and 13 Jbeta primers that the PCR ran. Measured with immunoSEQ multiplex PCR; TCRdb has only the in-frame clones, and not every one. The sample includes some 200,000 clones, about 80% seen only once; the top ten take over 0.5%. The sample taken for sequencing was PBMCs. These receptors all stem from a woman aged 40 to 50 in good health and CMV-seronegative.

V gene TRBV2 combines with J gene TRBJ1-2; a weak D match, TRBD1 (5 bases). The V gene's germline CDR1 is SNHLY and CDR2 FYNNEI. The length of the CDR3 is 13 residues. The V and J ends lost 6 bases and 5 bases respectively, with 13 bases between them. CDR3 sequence: CASRAPQGYGYTF. In DNA, the CDR3 is TGTGCCAGCAGAGCACCTCAGGGATATGGCTACACCTTC.

This chain connects TRBV5-1 to TRBJ1-1; D may be TRBD1 (5 bases). CDR3 length: 15 amino acids. The V and J ends lost 0 bases and 1 base respectively, with 10 bases between them. Germline V CDR1 and CDR2: SGHRS, YFSETQ. CDR3 bases: TGCGCCAGCAGCTTGGCCGGACATCCGAACACTGAAGCTTTCTTT. Protein sequence: CASSLAGHPNTEAFF.

This clone was detected only a few times. The chain carries TRBV6-1 and TRBJ1-5; 11 bases match TRBD1. The CDR3 consists of 12 residues. In germline, CDR1 is MNHNS, CDR2 SASEGT. With 6 bases clipped from V and 15 bases from J, the junction kept 7 bases outside the gene matches. The CDR3 bases are TGTGCCAGCAGCCCAGAGGGGACAGGGGGGCATTTT. Its protein is CASSPEGTGGHF.

As concerns this clone: At one end the junction does not follow the germline gene, possibly because of a read error. J is TRBJ2-5 and V is TRBV9; 8 bases are a match to TRBD2. Germline V gene sequence: CDR1 SGDLS, CDR2 YYNGEE. The CDR3 is 15 residues long. Written as DNA, the CDR3 is TGTGCCAGCTCCCCAAAGGCGGGGGGAGTGGAGACCCAGCACTTC. It yields the protein CASSPKAGGVETQHF. The entire variable domain, with the rest obtained from reference TRBV9 and TRBJ2-5, is as follows: DSGVTQTPKHLITATGQRVTLRCSPRSGDLSVYWYQQSLDQGLQFLIQYYNGEERAKGNILERFSAQQFPDLHSELNLSSLELGDSALYFCASSPKAGGVETQHFGPGTRLLVL.

The chain uses TRBV2 and TRBJ1-1; TRBD1 aligns across 11 bases. The germline CDR1 and CDR2 sequences are SNHLY and FYNNEI. The length of the CDR3 is 13 residues. V lost 7 bases, J lost 10 bases, and 8 bases stayed unmatched. DNA for the CDR3: TGTGCCAGCACCGTGGGACAGGGGGACGGAGCTTTCTTT. This codes for CASTVGQGDGAFF.

This chain joins TRBV19 and TRBJ1-5; maybe TRBD1 (6 bases). Trimming stripped 10 bases from V and 0 bases from J, with 16 bases between. The germline gives CDR1 LNHDA, CDR2 SQIVND (reference sequence). The CDR3 length is 15 residues. The CDR3 here is CATSSGGLSNQPQHF. The CDR3 DNA reads as TGTGCCACAAGTTCGGGGGGCCTTAGCAATCAGCCCCAGCATTTT.

The rearrangement uses TRBV4-1 and TRBJ1-3; 8 nucleotides line up with TRBD1. Germline CDR1 is MGHRA and CDR2 is YSYEKL. V shed 5 bases, J shed 4 bases, and the junction held 4 bases outside the gene matches. CDR3 length: 14 amino acids. CDR3 DNA sequence: TGCGCCAGCAGCGGGAGGGACAGGGGAAACACCATATATTTT. It translates to CASSGRDRGNTIYF.

The CDR3 bases are TGTGCCAGCAGTCCCCTAGACAGGGGAGCTTTCTTT. Its protein product is CASSPLDRGAFF. V gene TRBV28 combines with J gene TRBJ1-1, with 8 nucleotides matching TRBD1. Germline loops: CDR1 MDHEN, CDR2 SYDVKM. The CDR3 length is 12 residues. The J segment lost 10 bases and the V segment lost 5 bases, leaving 6 bases of the junction unmatched.

V usage is TRBV5-4 and J usage is TRBJ1-6; 8 bases fit TRBD1. This CDR3 is built from 17 residues. Germline-derived CDR1 and CDR2 are SGHNT and YYREEE (reference sequence). V shed 5 bases and J 0 bases; nucleotides not matched to a gene: 7. CDR3 in amino acids: CASRAGTGSSYNSPLHF. The CDR3 coding sequence is TGTGCCAGCAGGGCCGGGACAGGCAGCTCCTATAATTCACCCCTCCACTTT. The complete variable domain, with remaining parts taken from reference TRBV5-4 and TRBJ1-6, reads ETGVTQSPTHLIKTRGQQVTLRCSSQSGHNTVSWYQQALGQGPQFIFQYYREEENGRGNFPPRFSGLQFPNYSSELNVNALELDDSALYLCASRAGTGSSYNSPLHFGNGTRLTVT.

The CDR3 here is CASSLYGRGDTQYF. In DNA, the CDR3 is TGTGCCAGCAGTTTATATGGTCGGGGGGATACGCAGTATTTT. The genes are TRBV27 and TRBJ2-3; D may be TRBD2 (6 bases). The CDR3 loop spans 14 amino acids. CDR1 and CDR2 from the germline V gene are MNHEY and SMNVEV (reference sequence). V dropped 1 base and J dropped 6 bases, with 11 bases sitting between them.

The chain combines TRBV5-1 with TRBJ1-4; D might be TRBD1 (6 bases). This CDR3 has 14 residues. Trimming cost V 0 bases and J 8 bases, with 11 bases left between them. Germline V lookup: CDR1 SGHRS, CDR2 YFSETQ. The CDR3 protein is CASSLARGEEKLFF. The CDR3 nucleotides read TGCGCCAGCAGCTTGGCCAGGGGAGAAGAAAAACTGTTTTTT. The full variable domain, completed using reference TRBV5-1 and TRBJ1-4, is KAGVTQTPRYLIKTRGQQVTLSCSPISGHRSVSWYQQTPGQGLQFLFEYFSETQRNKGNFPGRFSGRQFSNSRSEMNVSTLELGDSALYLCASSLARGEEKLFFGSGTQLSVL.

The chain joins TRBV5-6 to TRBJ1-2, with TRBD1 matching over 7 bases. This CDR3 has 14 residues. Trimming removed 4 bases from V and 2 bases from J; junction bases left unmatched: 5. Germline CDR1 is SGHDT and CDR2 is YYEEEE. CDR3 nucleotide sequence: TGTGCCAGCAGCCACGACAGGGCCAACTATGGCTACACCTTC. It codes for CASSHDRANYGYTF.

The J gene is TRBJ1-4, the V gene TRBV5-1; TRBD1 aligns across 11 bases. The CDR3 length is 16 residues. Germline V gives CDR1 SGHRS, CDR2 YFSETQ. Trimming at V came to 4 bases and at J to 7 bases, leaving 9 bases not matched to a gene. The CDR3 sequence: CASSADRGHIGEKLFF. The CDR3 nucleotides read TGCGCCAGCAGCGCGGACAGGGGGCATATAGGTGAAAAACTGTTTTTT.

The chain links TRBV4-2 to TRBJ2-5, with D perhaps matching TRBD2 (6 bases). Germline V CDR1 and CDR2: LGHNA, YNFKEQ. Deletions cut 0 bases from V and 5 bases from J, with 13 bases between. This CDR3 is built from 15 residues. The CDR3 DNA is TGTGCCAGCAGCCAAGAGCCGGCTAGCGTGGAGACCCAGTACTTC. The encoded protein is CASSQEPASVETQYF.

The J gene is TRBJ2-2, the V gene TRBV25-1, with D perhaps matching TRBD2 (6 bases). V gave up 8 bases and J gave up 1 base, with 11 bases separating them. The CDR3 runs 14 residues. Germline CDR1 and CDR2: MGHDK and SYGVNS. CDR3 sequence reads: CASGGTENTGELFF. DNA of the CDR3: TGTGCCAGCGGAGGGACGGAGAACACCGGGGAGCTGTTTTTT.

This clone was seen only once. The chain couples TRBV5-6 to TRBJ2-3; D gene unclear. V shed 4 bases and J shed 5 bases, with 17 bases lying between them. Germline CDR1 SGHDT, CDR2 YYEEEE. This CDR3 comprises 15 residues. CDR3 DNA: TGTGCCAGCAGCCTCATAAGGCTAGTTGGAGATACGCAGTATTTT. Translation gives CASSLIRLVGDTQYF.

The V and J genes are TRBV19 and TRBJ2-1; D is unclear. Germline CDR1 is LNHDA and CDR2 is SQIVND (reference sequence). The CDR3 sequence is 14 residues long. V dropped 5 bases and J dropped 5 bases, with 13 bases sitting between them. CDR3 amino acids: CASSWSGANNEQFF. The CDR3 bases are TGTGCCAGTAGTTGGTCGGGTGCCAACAATGAGCAGTTCTTC.

The genes are TRBV7-8 and TRBJ2-1; 11 bases are shared with TRBD2. V was clipped by 1 base and J by 2 bases; unmatched bases: 10. Per the germline V gene, CDR1 is SGHVS and CDR2 is FQNEAQ. CDR3 length: 19 amino acids. CDR3 region: CASSLVVGLAGGTYNEQFF. The CDR3 nucleotides read TGTGCCAGCAGCTTAGTTGTAGGGCTAGCGGGGGGCACCTACAATGAGCAGTTCTTC.

The J gene is TRBJ2-3, the V gene TRBV10-3, with a weak D call TRBD1 (6 bases). The CDR3 is 15 residues long. Germline CDR1 and CDR2: ENHRY and SYGVKD. The V and J ends lost 4 bases and 6 bases respectively, with 17 bases between them. CDR3 bases: TGTGCCATCAGTGGGGAGCTGGGGGACACGGATACGCAGTATTTT. Amino acid sequence: CAISGELGDTDTQYF.

The rearrangement uses TRBV5-6 and TRBJ1-1; 8 bases agree with TRBD1. V was clipped by 2 bases and J by 5 bases; unmatched bases: 14. Germline V gives CDR1 SGHDT, CDR2 YYEEEE. The CDR3 runs 17 residues. The CDR3: CASSLLPQWTGKTEAFF. The CDR3 nucleotides read TGTGCCAGCAGCTTACTTCCCCAATGGACAGGGAAGACTGAAGCTTTCTTT.

This CDR3 reads CASSLSGTWVNTEAFF. CDR3 bases: TGTGCCAGCAGTTTATCGGGGACATGGGTGAACACTGAAGCTTTCTTT. The chain uses TRBV27 and TRBJ1-1; possibly TRBD1 for D (6 bases). Germline assignment: CDR1 MNHEY and CDR2 SMNVEV (reference sequence). The V gene lost 0 bases and the J gene lost 0 bases, with 11 bases spanning the gap. The CDR3 runs 16 residues.

The CDR3 DNA sequence: TGTGCCAGTATAGAGAAGGGGCCGCCCAGAAACACTGAAGCTTTCTTT. Translation gives CASIEKGPPRNTEAFF. The chain joins TRBV19 to TRBJ1-1; D possibly corresponds to TRBD1 (5 bases). Germline assignment: CDR1 LNHDA and CDR2 SQIVND (reference sequence). The CDR3 is 16 amino acids. V was trimmed by 7 bases and J by 2 bases, leaving 20 bases between them.

This clone has only a few counts. The gene calls are TRBV5-1 and TRBJ1-3, with 8 bases that match TRBD1. The trim removed 4 bases at V and 3 bases at J, leaving 3 bases unmatched. Germline V gene sequence: CDR1 SGHRS, CDR2 YFSETQ. The CDR3 is made up of 14 amino acids. CDR3 nucleotides: TGCGCCAGCAGCCCGGGACAGGTTGGAAACACCATATATTTT. Translated, it gives CASSPGQVGNTIYF.

V usage is TRBV4-2 and J usage is TRBJ2-7, with a possible D match to TRBD1 (6 bases). This CDR3 spans 16 amino acids. Germline V gene data show CDR1 as LGHNA and CDR2 as YNFKEQ. V was pared by 0 bases and J by 0 bases, with 12 bases between. The CDR3 nucleotides are TGTGCCAGCAGCCAAGATCTACAGGGAGTCTCCTACGAGCAGTACTTC. It translates to CASSQDLQGVSYEQYF.

The genes are TRBV15 and TRBJ1-1; 8 bases align to TRBD1. In germline, CDR1 is LNHNV, CDR2 YYDKDF (reference sequence). The CDR3 is 16 residues long. V dropped 3 bases and J dropped 2; count of bases not matched to a gene: 8. The CDR3: CATSRGIGQGNTEAFF. CDR3 DNA: TGTGCCACCAGCAGGGGGATAGGACAGGGAAACACTGAAGCTTTCTTT.